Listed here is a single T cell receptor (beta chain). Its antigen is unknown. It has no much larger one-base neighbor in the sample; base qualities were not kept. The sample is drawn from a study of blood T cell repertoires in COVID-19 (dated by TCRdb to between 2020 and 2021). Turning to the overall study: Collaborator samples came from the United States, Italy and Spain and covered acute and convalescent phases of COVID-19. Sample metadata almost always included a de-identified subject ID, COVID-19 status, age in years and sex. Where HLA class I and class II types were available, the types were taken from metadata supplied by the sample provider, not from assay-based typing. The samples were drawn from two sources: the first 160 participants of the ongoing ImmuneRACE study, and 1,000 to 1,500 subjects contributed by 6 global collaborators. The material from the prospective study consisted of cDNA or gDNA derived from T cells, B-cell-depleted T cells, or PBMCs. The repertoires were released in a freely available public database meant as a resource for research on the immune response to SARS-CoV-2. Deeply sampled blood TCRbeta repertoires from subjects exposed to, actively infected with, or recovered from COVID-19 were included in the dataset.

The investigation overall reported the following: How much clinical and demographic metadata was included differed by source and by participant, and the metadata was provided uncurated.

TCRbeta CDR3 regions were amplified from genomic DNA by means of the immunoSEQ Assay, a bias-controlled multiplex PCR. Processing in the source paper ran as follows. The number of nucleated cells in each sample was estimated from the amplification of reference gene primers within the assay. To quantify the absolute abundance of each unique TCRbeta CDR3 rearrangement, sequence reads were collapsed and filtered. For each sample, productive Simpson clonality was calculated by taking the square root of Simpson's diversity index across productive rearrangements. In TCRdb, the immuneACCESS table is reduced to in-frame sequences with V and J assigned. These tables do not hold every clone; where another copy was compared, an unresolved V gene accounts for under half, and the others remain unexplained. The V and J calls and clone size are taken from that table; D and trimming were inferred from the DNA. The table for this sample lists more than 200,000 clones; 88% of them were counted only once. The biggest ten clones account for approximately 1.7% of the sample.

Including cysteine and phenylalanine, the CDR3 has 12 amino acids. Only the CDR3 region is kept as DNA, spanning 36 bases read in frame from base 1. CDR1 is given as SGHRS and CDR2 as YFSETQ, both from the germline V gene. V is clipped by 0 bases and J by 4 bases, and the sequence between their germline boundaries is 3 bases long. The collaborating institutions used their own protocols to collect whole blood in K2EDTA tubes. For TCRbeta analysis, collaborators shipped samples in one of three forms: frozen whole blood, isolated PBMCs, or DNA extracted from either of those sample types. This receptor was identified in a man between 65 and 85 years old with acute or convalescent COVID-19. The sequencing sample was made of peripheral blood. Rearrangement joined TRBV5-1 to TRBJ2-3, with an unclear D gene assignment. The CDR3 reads CASSLASDTQYF. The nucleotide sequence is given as TGCGCCAGCAGCTTGGCGTCAGATACGCAGTATTTT.